What follows describes a single TCR beta chain. The data originate from a study of control samples from healthy donors and cancer patients. The protocol was immunoSEQ multiplex PCR, while the TCRdb copy is restricted to in-frame clones and leaves out a portion. There are roughly 150,000 clones in the sample; about 93% occur only once, and under 2.5% lies in the top ten. V was cut by 2 bases and J by 1 base, with 11 bases left in between. Germline V gene lookup returns CDR1 SGHTA and CDR2 FQGNSA. This CDR3 has 15 residues. The clonotype comes from a man aged 45-65 years in good health. The chain couples TRBV7-2 to TRBJ1-1; D is perhaps TRBD1 (5 bases). Sequenced material: blood. CDR3 DNA sequence: TGTGCCAGCAGCTTATCTTGGACACGGAACACTGAAGCTTTCTTT. This sequence encodes CASSLSWTRNTEAFF.